A selection of T cell receptor beta chains follows, all from one sample in a study of T cells in Graves' hyperthyroidism and ophthalmopathy. TCRdb analysed the multiplex PCR reads with MiXCR anew, one entry per CDR3 protein. Among a few hundred thousand distinct CDR3 sequences, around 16% were seen once, and the ten largest hold roughly 7.3%. Sequenced input: blood. The receptors come from a woman aged 25 to 39 with Graves' hyperthyroidism. Both conserved end residues are part of each CDR3. The order of the fields is clone size, D gene, J gene, V gene, CDR3 protein, CDR3 DNA. A D gene is named only where the DNA matches it firmly. The listing skips clone size in some rows; elsewhere it reads once, few, many or a size class.

many,-,TRBJ2-5,TRBV28,CASSVGRETQYF,TGTGCCAGCAGTGTGGGGCGGGAGACCCAGTACTTC
-,-,TRBJ1-5,TRBV6-1,CASSSGIRQPQHF,TGTGCCAGCAGTTCGGGAATTAGGCAGCCCCAGCATTTT
many,TRBD2,TRBJ2-7,TRBV20-1,CSGRLPGLAGRPYEQYF,TGCAGTGGAAGATTACCGGGACTAGCGGGAAGACCCTACGAGCAGTACTTC
many,-,TRBJ2-5,TRBV7-3,CASSLGPPGQETQYF,TGTGCCAGCAGCTTAGGACCACCGGGCCAAGAGACCCAGTACTTC
many,-,TRBJ1-6,TRBV7-9,CASTDRTNSPLHF,TGTGCCAGCACAGACAGGACTAATTCACCCCTCCACTTT
-,TRBD1,TRBJ2-4,TRBV6-2/TRBV6-3,CASSTMDRIIPQLGNIQYF,TGTGCCAGCAGTACGATGGACAGGATAATACCCCAGCTTGGGAACATTCAGTACTTC
-,TRBD2,TRBJ2-2,TRBV6-1,CASRASGTNTGELFF,TGTGCCAGCAGAGCTAGCGGGACGAACACCGGGGAGCTGTTTTTT
-,-,TRBJ2-7,TRBV20-1,CSAVQGPEQYF,TGCAGTGCGGTACAGGGTCCCGAGCAGTACTTC
-,TRBD2,TRBJ2-3,TRBV4-2,CASSQDEAGETDTQYF,TGTGCCAGCAGCCAAGACGAAGCGGGAGAGACAGATACGCAGTATTTT
many,TRBD2,TRBJ2-3,TRBV7-3,CASSLGIGGEGTQYF,TGTGCCAGCAGCTTAGGGATCGGCGGGGAGGGGACGCAGTATTTT
many,-,TRBJ1-5,TRBV2,CATTPGNNQPQHF,TGTGCCACCACGCCGGGGAACAATCAGCCCCAGCATTTT
many,TRBD1,TRBJ2-5,TRBV6-1,CASRVVDRVYF,TGTGCCAGCAGGGTGGTGGACAGGGTGTACTTC
few,-,TRBJ2-2,TRBV7-3,CASSPMIGGELFF,TGTGCCAGCAGCCCAATGATCGGGGGGGAGCTGTTTTTT
few,-,TRBJ2-2,TRBV7-2,CASSLVSAGSGELFF,TGTGCCAGCAGCTTAGTTAGTGCGGGCAGCGGGGAGCTGTTTTTT
-,TRBD1,TRBJ2-5,TRBV24-1,CATSDPPRDRSQETQYF,TGTGCCACCAGTGATCCCCCCCGGGACAGGAGCCAAGAGACCCAGTACTTC
many,TRBD2,TRBJ2-1,TRBV24-1,CATSDSTSGRLDNEQFF,TGTGCCACCAGTGATTCAACTAGCGGGAGGCTCGACAATGAGCAGTTCTTC
many,-,TRBJ2-3,TRBV6-1,CASSAYPSREGTDTQYF,TGTGCCAGCAGTGCCTACCCAAGCAGGGAGGGCACAGATACGCAGTATTTT
-,-,TRBJ1-1,TRBV9,CASSVLAGARTEAFF,TGTGCCAGCAGCGTACTGGCGGGGGCGCGGACTGAAGCTTTCTTT